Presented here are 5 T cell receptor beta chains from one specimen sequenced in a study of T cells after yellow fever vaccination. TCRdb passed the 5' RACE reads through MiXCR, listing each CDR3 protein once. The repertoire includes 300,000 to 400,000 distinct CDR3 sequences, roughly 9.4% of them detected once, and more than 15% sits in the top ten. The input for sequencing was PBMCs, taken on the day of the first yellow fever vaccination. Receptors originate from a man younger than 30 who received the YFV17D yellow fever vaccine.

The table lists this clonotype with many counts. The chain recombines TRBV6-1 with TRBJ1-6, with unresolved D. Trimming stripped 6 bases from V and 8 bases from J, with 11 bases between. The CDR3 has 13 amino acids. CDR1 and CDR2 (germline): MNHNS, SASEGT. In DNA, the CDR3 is TGTGCCAGCAGCCACCGGGAGTATTCACCCCTCCACTTT. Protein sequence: CASSHREYSPLHF.

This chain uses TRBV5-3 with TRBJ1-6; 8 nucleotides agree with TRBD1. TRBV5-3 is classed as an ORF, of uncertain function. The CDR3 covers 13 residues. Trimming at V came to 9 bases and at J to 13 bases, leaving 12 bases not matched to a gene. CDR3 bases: TGTGCCATGAGCTCCGGACAGGGAGACCCCCTCCACTTT. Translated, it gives CAMSSGQGDPLHF.

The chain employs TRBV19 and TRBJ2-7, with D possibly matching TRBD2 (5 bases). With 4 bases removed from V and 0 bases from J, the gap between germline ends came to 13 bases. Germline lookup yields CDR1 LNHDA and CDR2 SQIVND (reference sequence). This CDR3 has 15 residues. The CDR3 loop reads CASSTPRADSYEQYF. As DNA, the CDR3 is TGTGCCAGTAGTACCCCGAGAGCGGACTCCTACGAGCAGTACTTC.

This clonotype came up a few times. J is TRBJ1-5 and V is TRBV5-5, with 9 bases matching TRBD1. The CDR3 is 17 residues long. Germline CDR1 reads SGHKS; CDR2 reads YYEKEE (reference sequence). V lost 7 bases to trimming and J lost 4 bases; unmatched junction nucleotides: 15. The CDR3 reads CASAGTGNFLRNQPQHF. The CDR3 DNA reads TGTGCCAGCGCCGGGACAGGGAATTTTTTAAGGAATCAGCCCCAGCATTTT.

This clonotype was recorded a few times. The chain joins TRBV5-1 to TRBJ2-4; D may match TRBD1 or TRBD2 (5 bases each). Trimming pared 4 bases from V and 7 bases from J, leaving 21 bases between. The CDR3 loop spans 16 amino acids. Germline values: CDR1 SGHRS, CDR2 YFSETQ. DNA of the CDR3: TGCGCCAGCAGCGACCTAAGCCGTGGGGGTCACAACATTCAGTACTTC. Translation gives CASSDLSRGGHNIQYF.